A single sample is the source of the 3 T cell receptor beta chains below, sequenced in a study of blood T cell repertoires in COVID-19. TCRdb's table, derived via immunoSEQ multiplex PCR, lists solely in-frame clones and lacks some. The top ten clones hold more than 1.4% of a sample with about 410,000 clones, 70% to 90% of them seen once. The sequenced material came from peripheral blood. These receptor sequences come from a woman younger than 45 with active or convalescent COVID-19.

The chain uses TRBV7-9 and TRBJ1-3; D is ambiguous. The V end was cut by 1 base, the J end by 4 bases, with 11 bases between. This CDR3 has 15 residues. Germline V gives CDR1 SEHNR, CDR2 FQNEAQ (reference sequence). CDR3 nucleotides: TGTGCCAGCAGCTTAGAGGCCTCAGCGGGAAACACCATATATTTT. Its translation is CASSLEASAGNTIYF. Drawing the rest from reference TRBV7-9 and TRBJ1-3, the complete variable domain is DTGVSQNPRHKITKRGQNVTFRCDPISEHNRLYWYRQTLGQGPEFLTYFQNEAQLEKSRLLSDRFSAERPKGSFSTLEIQRTEQGDSAMYLCASSLEASAGNTIYFGEGSWLTVV.

Remarks on this clone: In the same sample, other DNA sequences code for this CDR3. This chain connects TRBV19 to TRBJ1-5; D remains unclear. Trimming left V 4 bases short and J 4 bases short, with 8 bases between. Germline CDR1 reads LNHDA; CDR2 reads SQIVND (reference sequence). This CDR3 is 13 amino acids long. The CDR3 protein is CASSSGRNQPQHF. CDR3 sequence (DNA): TGTGCCAGTAGTAGCGGGCGGAATCAGCCCCAGCATTTT.

The chain joins TRBV28 to TRBJ1-1; D not certain. The CDR3 runs 15 residues. From germline, CDR1 is MDHEN and CDR2 SYDVKM. V lost 6 bases to trimming and J lost 0 bases, with 14 bases between them. CDR3 coding DNA: TGTGCCAGCAGGTTACGGACTAACTTGAACACTGAAGCTTTCTTT. Translated: CASRLRTNLNTEAFF.